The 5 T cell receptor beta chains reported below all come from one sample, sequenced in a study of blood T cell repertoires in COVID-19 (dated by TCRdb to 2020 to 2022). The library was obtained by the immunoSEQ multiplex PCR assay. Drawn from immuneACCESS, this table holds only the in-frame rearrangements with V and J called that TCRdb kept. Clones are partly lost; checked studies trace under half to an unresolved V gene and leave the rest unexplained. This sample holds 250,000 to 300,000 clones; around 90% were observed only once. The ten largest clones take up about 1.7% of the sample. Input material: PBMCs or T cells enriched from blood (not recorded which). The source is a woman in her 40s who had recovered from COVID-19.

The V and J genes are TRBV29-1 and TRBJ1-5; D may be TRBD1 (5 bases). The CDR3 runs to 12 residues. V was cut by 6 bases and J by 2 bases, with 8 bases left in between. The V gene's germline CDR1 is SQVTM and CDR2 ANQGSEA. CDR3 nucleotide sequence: TGCAGCGTCGGACACCGCAATCAGCCCCAGCATTTT. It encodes CSVGHRNQPQHF.

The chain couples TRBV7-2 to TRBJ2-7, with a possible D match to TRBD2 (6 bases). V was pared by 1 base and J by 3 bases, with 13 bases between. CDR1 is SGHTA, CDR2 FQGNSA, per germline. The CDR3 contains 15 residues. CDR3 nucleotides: TGTGCCAGCAGCTTAGGTTCCATGGGAGGCTACGAGCAGTACTTC. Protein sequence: CASSLGSMGGYEQYF. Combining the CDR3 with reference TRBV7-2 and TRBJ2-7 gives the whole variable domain GAGVSQSPSNKVTEKGKDVELRCDPISGHTALYWYRQSLGQGLEFLIYFQGNSAPDKSGLPSDRFSAERTGGSVSTLTIQRTQQEDSAVYLCASSLGSMGGYEQYFGPGTRLTVT.

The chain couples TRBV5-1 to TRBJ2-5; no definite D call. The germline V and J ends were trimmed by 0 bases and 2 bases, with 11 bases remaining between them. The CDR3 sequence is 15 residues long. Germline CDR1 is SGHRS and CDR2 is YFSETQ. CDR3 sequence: CASSLATSRQETQYF. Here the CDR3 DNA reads TGCGCCAGCAGCTTGGCCACCTCTAGGCAAGAGACCCAGTACTTC. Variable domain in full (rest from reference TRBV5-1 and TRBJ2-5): KAGVTQTPRYLIKTRGQQVTLSCSPISGHRSVSWYQQTPGQGLQFLFEYFSETQRNKGNFPGRFSGRQFSNSRSEMNVSTLELGDSALYLCASSLATSRQETQYFGPGTRLLVL.

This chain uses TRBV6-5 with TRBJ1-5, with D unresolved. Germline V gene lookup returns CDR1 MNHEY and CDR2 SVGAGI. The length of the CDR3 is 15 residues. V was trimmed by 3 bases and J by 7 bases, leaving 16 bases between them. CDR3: CASSYSVGAGQPQHF. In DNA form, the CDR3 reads TGTGCCAGCAGTTATAGTGTGGGCGCAGGACAGCCCCAGCATTTT.

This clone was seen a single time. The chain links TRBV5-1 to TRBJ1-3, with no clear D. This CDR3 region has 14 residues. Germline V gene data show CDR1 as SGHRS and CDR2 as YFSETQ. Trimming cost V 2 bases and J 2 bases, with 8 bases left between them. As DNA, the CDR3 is TGCGCCAGCAGCTTCGGGGAGACTGGAAACACCATATATTTT. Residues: CASSFGETGNTIYF.